This is a list of T cell receptor beta chains from one sample in a study of blood T cell repertoires in COVID-19. Profiling relied on immunoSEQ multiplex PCR, and the TCRdb table lists in-frame clones only, not all of them. Of 200,000 to 250,000 clones listed, 81% are singletons. Sequencing was performed on PBMCs or T cells enriched from blood (not recorded which). The receptors here all came from a woman aged 45-65 years with acute COVID-19. Each CDR3 is given with its conserved first and last residue. D genes are given only for firm matches. The size of a clone is reported for some rows only, either as once, few or many, or as a class for expanded clones.

- | TRBD1 | TRBJ2-1 | TRBV7-2 | CASSLAATGVPHEQFF | TGTGCCAGCAGCTTAGCGGCGACAGGGGTCCCCCATGAGCAGTTCTTC
once | - | TRBJ1-5 | TRBV2 | CASRQGNQPQHF | TGTGCCAGCAGACAGGGAAATCAGCCCCAGCATTTT
few | TRBD1 | TRBJ2-2 | TRBV11-3 | CASSPRDRGTGELFF | TGTGCCAGCAGCCCACGGGACAGGGGAACCGGGGAGCTGTTTTTT
- | - | TRBJ2-1 | TRBV5-1 | CASSPFPGTFNEQFF | TGCGCCAGCAGCCCCTTCCCCGGGACTTTTAATGAGCAGTTCTTC
- | - | TRBJ1-4 | TRBV27 | CASYSRRATNEKLFF | TGTGCCAGTTACAGTCGCAGGGCAACTAATGAAAAACTGTTTTTT
- | TRBD2 | TRBJ2-7 | TRBV10-2 | CASSGTSGSGEQYF | TGCGCCAGCAGTGGGACTAGCGGGAGCGGCGAGCAGTACTTC
- | TRBD1 | TRBJ2-1 | TRBV7-2 | CASSADRGSGAYNEQFF | TGTGCCAGCAGCGCCGACAGGGGGTCAGGGGCCTACAATGAGCAGTTCTTC
- | - | TRBJ2-1 | TRBV7-2 | CASSFMVGRGSSYNEQFF | TGTGCCAGCAGCTTTATGGTCGGACGGGGAAGCTCCTACAATGAGCAGTTCTTC
- | TRBD1 | TRBJ2-2 | TRBV6-4 | CASSDSRDRAGELFF | TGTGCCAGCAGTGACTCGAGGGACAGGGCCGGGGAGCTGTTTTTT
once | - | TRBJ2-5 | TRBV27 | CASKSLGVGETQYF | TGTGCCAGCAAATCGCTAGGTGTTGGAGAGACCCAGTACTTC
- | - | TRBJ1-4 | TRBV7-2 | CASSLGGLSSGTTNEKLFF | TGTGCCAGCAGCTTAGGCGGACTATCCTCGGGGACAACTAATGAAAAACTGTTTTTT
- | - | TRBJ2-7 | TRBV28 | CASSLGLYEQYF | TGTGCCAGCAGTTTAGGACTCTACGAGCAGTACTTC
- | TRBD1 | TRBJ2-3 | TRBV10-3 | CAIRSGQGISDTQYF | TGTGCCATCAGATCGGGACAGGGAATCTCAGATACGCAGTATTTT
- | TRBD1 | TRBJ1-2 | TRBV3-1/TRBV3-2 | CASSSGNAGGIRGRGYTF | TGTGCCAGCAGCTCAGGGAACGCTGGTGGAATCAGGGGGCGAGGCTACACCTTC
- | TRBD2 | TRBJ2-2 | TRBV11-2 | CASSQLAGGNTGELFF | TGTGCCAGCAGCCAACTAGCGGGAGGGAACACCGGGGAGCTGTTTTTT
- | - | TRBJ1-2 | TRBV7-9 | CASSLAQSYGYTF | TGTGCCAGCAGCTTAGCCCAATCCTATGGCTACACCTTC
- | TRBD2 | TRBJ2-1 | TRBV19 | CASSSRATSGINNEQFF | TGTGCCAGTAGTAGCCGGGCGACTAGCGGGATTAACAATGAGCAGTTCTTC
- | - | TRBJ2-3 | TRBV6-5 | CASSSDTRADADF | TGTGCCAGCAGTTCCGACACGCGGGCGGACGCGGATTTT
- | TRBD1 | TRBJ1-2 | TRBV7-9 | CASSLFRDSGYTF | TGTGCCAGCAGCTTGTTCAGGGACAGCGGCTACACCTTC
- | - | TRBJ2-7 | TRBV27 | CASSLGRVYEQYF | TGTGCCAGCAGTTTAGGCAGGGTCTACGAGCAGTACTTC
- | TRBD2 | TRBJ2-1 | TRBV6-2/TRBV6-3 | CASSRIAGGYSYNEQFF | TGTGCCAGCAGTCGTATAGCGGGAGGGTACTCCTACAATGAGCAGTTCTTC
- | - | TRBJ1-1 | TRBV7-2 | CASSLERRATEAFF | TGTGCCAGCAGCTTAGAAAGGAGGGCGACTGAAGCTTTCTTT